This is a list of T cell receptor beta chains from one sample in a study of graft-versus-host responses after intestinal transplantation. Assay used: immunoSEQ multiplex PCR; TCRdb lists only in-frame clones, some missing. The table lists 100,000 or so clones, 85% to 95% of them singletons. Their antigen targets remain unknown. Sequenced here: unstimulated CD8+ T cells sorted from spleen or lymph node cells, sampled before transplant. The receptors here all came from a human donor who was the organ donor for an intestinal transplant. Each CDR3 is given with its conserved first and last residue. D genes are given only for firm matches. Expanded clones get a size class; other rows say once, few or many, or leave the size out.

v_gene,d_gene,abundance,j_gene,CDR3nt,CDR3aa
TRBV20-1,.,once,TRBJ1-2,TGCAGTGCTGGCGCGGTCTATGGCTACACCTTC,CSAGAVYGYTF
TRBV13,TRBD2,.,TRBJ2-7,TGTGCCAGCAGCTCCGGACTAGCCCCGTACGAGCAGTACTTC,CASSSGLAPYEQYF
TRBV7-9,.,.,TRBJ1-3,TGTGCCAGCAGCTTAGGTGTTCGTCTGAGGGGGGGAAACACCATATATTTT,CASSLGVRLRGGNTIYF
TRBV27,.,.,TRBJ2-3,TGTGCCAGCAGTTTAATTTGGCCTGCGGCAGATACGCAGTATTTT,CASSLIWPAADTQYF
TRBV4-3,.,.,TRBJ2-5,TGCGCCAGCAGCCAAGGACAACAAGAGACCCAGTACTTC,CASSQGQQETQYF
TRBV11-3,.,.,TRBJ1-6,TGTGCCAGCAGCTTAAAAGGGGCTCCCCTCCACTTT,CASSLKGAPLHF
TRBV2,TRBD2,.,TRBJ2-7,TGTGCCAGCCTCGGGACTAGTTCTTCCGAGCAGTACTTC,CASLGTSSSEQYF
TRBV6-1,.,.,TRBJ2-7,TGTGCCGTTACTGATAGCTACGAGCAGTACTTC,CAVTDSYEQYF
TRBV7-8,.,.,TRBJ2-3,TGTGCCAGCAGCTTCCCGGGACTGGAGGGGGATACGCAGTATTTT,CASSFPGLEGDTQYF
TRBV5-1,.,.,TRBJ1-2,TGCGCCAGCAGCCCGACAGAGAACTATGGCTACACCTTC,CASSPTENYGYTF
TRBV27,TRBD1,.,TRBJ1-1,TGTGCCAGCAGCTCCTGGCGGGACAGGGGAATTGGCACTGAAGCTTTCTTT,CASSSWRDRGIGTEAFF
TRBV9,.,.,TRBJ2-7,TGTGCCAGCAGCGTAGGTGGCGGGGACTCCTACGAGCAGTACTTC,CASSVGGGDSYEQYF
TRBV7-2,.,.,TRBJ2-5,TGTGCCAGCAGCCGAGAGACCCAGTACTTC,CASSRETQYF
TRBV27,.,.,TRBJ2-7,TGTGCCAGCAGTATGCCCGGACTCGACTACTACGAGCAGTACTTC,CASSMPGLDYYEQYF
TRBV4-1,TRBD2,.,TRBJ2-2,TGCGCCAGCACCACGCGGGGGGTATCGAACGCCGGGGAGCTGTTTTTT,CASTTRGVSNAGELFF
TRBV19,.,once,TRBJ2-5,TGTGCCAGTAGTCCAGACAGGTCGTACGTGGGGGAGACCCAGTACTTC,CASSPDRSYVGETQYF
TRBV18,TRBD1,.,TRBJ1-2,TGTGCCAGCTCATTAGGACAGGAGCCAGAACAATATGGCTACACCTTC,CASSLGQEPEQYGYTF
TRBV18,.,.,TRBJ1-3,TGTGCCAGCTCACCCTACGGGATGTCAAACACCATATATTTT,CASSPYGMSNTIYF
TRBV19,.,.,TRBJ1-1,TGTGCCACTGTAGGGGAGAACACTGAAGCTTTCTTT,CATVGENTEAFF
TRBV21-1,.,.,TRBJ1-2,TGTGCCAGCAGCCCCAACAGGGTTTCCACCTTC,CASSPNRVSTF
TRBV4-1,TRBD1,.,TRBJ2-7,TGCGCCAGCAGCCAAGGGACAGGGGAGAGCTCCTACGAGCAGTACTTC,CASSQGTGESSYEQYF
TRBV28,TRBD2,.,TRBJ2-7,TGTGCCAGCAGTTCGGGGACTAGCGTCTCCTACGAGCAGTACTTC,CASSSGTSVSYEQYF
TRBV4-3,.,.,TRBJ1-1,TGCGCCAGCAGCCCGGACTTCCTTATGGGCGCTGAAGCTTTCTTT,CASSPDFLMGAEAFF
TRBV4-1,.,few,TRBJ1-1,TGCGCCAGCAGCCAAGCAGGTACCAACACTGAAGCTTTCTTT,CASSQAGTNTEAFF
TRBV9,TRBD2,.,TRBJ2-1,TGTGCCAGCAGCGTAGCTGCGGGGGGTACATACAATGAGCAGTTCTTC,CASSVAAGGTYNEQFF
TRBV5-6,TRBD1,.,TRBJ2-2,TGTGCCAGCAGCTTTGGGACAGGGGACGGGGAGCTGTTTTTT,CASSFGTGDGELFF
TRBV10-3,.,.,TRBJ1-2,TGTGCCATCAGTGAGTTGCCGGCTAACTATGGCTACACCTTC,CAISELPANYGYTF
TRBV5-1,.,.,TRBJ2-3,TGCGCCAGCAGTACCGTAGAGGGTGGGACAGATACGCAGTATTTT,CASSTVEGGTDTQYF
TRBV4-3,.,.,TRBJ2-1,TGCGCCAGCAGCCAACTAGGGGTGGGTGAGCAGTTCTTC,CASSQLGVGEQFF
TRBV9,TRBD2,.,TRBJ2-1,TGTGCCAGCAGCGTAGGAGCGGGGGAGGGTTACTACAATGAGCAGTTCTTC,CASSVGAGEGYYNEQFF
TRBV2,.,.,TRBJ1-6,TGTGCCAGCAGTGATCTACAGAAAATTTCACCCCTCCACTTT,CASSDLQKISPLHF
TRBV19,.,.,TRBJ2-1,TGTGCCAGTAGTATAGGTAGCGGACCCTACAATGAGCAGTTCTTC,CASSIGSGPYNEQFF
TRBV7-6,.,.,TRBJ1-1,TGTGCCAGCAGCTTAGCTTCCCACCCCGGGGGTCGGGCTGAAGCTTTCTTT,CASSLASHPGGRAEAFF
TRBV9,TRBD2,.,TRBJ2-7,TGTGCCAGCAGCGGGGGACTAGGGGCCTACGAGCAGTACTTC,CASSGGLGAYEQYF
TRBV6-5,TRBD1,few,TRBJ1-1,TGTGCCAGCACTCCGCCGGGACAGGGATATTCTGAAGCTTTCTTT,CASTPPGQGYSEAFF
TRBV28,TRBD2,.,TRBJ2-3,TGTGCCAGCAGCTCCGACTTAGCGGGAGAAAGGGTGCATACGCAGTATTTT,CASSSDLAGERVHTQYF
TRBV7-6,TRBD2,.,TRBJ2-1,TGTGCCAGCAGTTTCGGACTAGCGGGAGAGATGTCCTACAATGAGCAGTTCTTC,CASSFGLAGEMSYNEQFF
TRBV5-5,.,.,TRBJ1-3,TGTGCCAGCAGAGCGCGGGGGTCTGGAAACACCATATATTTT,CASRARGSGNTIYF
TRBV5-6,.,.,TRBJ1-2,TGTGCCAGCAGACCCGGGTCTAACTATGGCTACACCTTC,CASRPGSNYGYTF
TRBV27,TRBD1,.,TRBJ1-6,TGTGCCAGCAGTGCGACAGGGGCTAATTCACCCCTCCACTTT,CASSATGANSPLHF
TRBV27,.,.,TRBJ1-4,TGTGCCAGCAGTCCAGGGAGGACTAATGAAAAACTGTTTTTT,CASSPGRTNEKLFF
TRBV2,.,.,TRBJ2-3,TGTGCCAGCAGTGAATGGGGCCTTAGAAACACAGATACGCAGTATTTT,CASSEWGLRNTDTQYF
TRBV28,.,.,TRBJ2-5,TGTGCCAGCAGTTTTGGTGCCGGGACCCAGTACTTC,CASSFGAGTQYF
TRBV7-9,TRBD2,.,TRBJ2-2,TGTGCCAGCGCAGGAGCGGGGTGGGGGGTCACCGGGGAGCTGTTTTTT,CASAGAGWGVTGELFF
TRBV5-4,.,.,TRBJ1-2,TGTGCCAGCAGCTTGCTTCCAGATCACAATTTCTATGGCTACACCTTC,CASSLLPDHNFYGYTF
TRBV19,TRBD1,once,TRBJ2-7,TGTGCCAGTAGCATGACAGGGGACTACGAGCAGTACTTC,CASSMTGDYEQYF
TRBV4-1,.,.,TRBJ2-7,TGCGCCAGCAGCCAAGACGAACGGGAAGGGTCTTACGAGCAGTACTTC,CASSQDEREGSYEQYF
TRBV6-5,TRBD1,.,TRBJ1-6,TGTGCCAGCAGTTACGACAGGGCCCATTCACCCCTCCACTTT,CASSYDRAHSPLHF
TRBV5-4,TRBD1,.,TRBJ2-7,TGTGCCAGCAGCTTGAGGACAGGAAACCCCTACGAGCAGTACTTC,CASSLRTGNPYEQYF
TRBV10-3,.,.,TRBJ2-1,TGTGCCATCAAGTCTCAGCGGTCCTACAATGAGCAGTTCTTC,CAIKSQRSYNEQFF
TRBV7-6,.,.,TRBJ2-7,TGTGCCAGCAGCTTAGGGACACAAACCTACGAGCAGTACTTC,CASSLGTQTYEQYF
TRBV20-1,.,.,TRBJ2-1,TGCAGTGCTCCTTCACATCATGAGCAGTTCTTC,CSAPSHHEQFF
TRBV6-5,.,.,TRBJ2-7,TGTGCCAGCAGCCAGAAACAGGGATACTACGAGCAGTACTTC,CASSQKQGYYEQYF
TRBV6-5,TRBD1,.,TRBJ1-1,TGTGCCAGCAGATGGGACAGGGAGGACACTGAAGCTTTCTTT,CASRWDREDTEAFF
TRBV21-1,.,once,TRBJ1-1,TGTGCCAGCAGCCCCGACGAGGGGAACACTGAAGCTTTCTTT,CASSPDEGNTEAFF